Listed here are 23 T cell receptor beta chains from one sample, sequenced in a study of T cell repertoires in cytomegalovirus infection. TCRdb called the reads again in MiXCR, with one record for every CDR3 protein. The top ten clones hold around 45% of a sample with just over 450,000 distinct CDR3 sequences, about 39% of them seen once. These receptors' targets are unknown. Sequencing used cultured PBMCs, obtained from culture after CMV antigen stimulation. The receptors were sampled from a human donor in good health (CMV status not recorded). Some clones in this sample may be carry-over from other donors' samples.

This clonotype was counted between two and nine times. This rearrangement joins TRBV27 to TRBJ2-1; possibly TRBD1 or TRBD2 for D (5 bases each). CDR3 size: 11 residues. Germline loops: CDR1 MNHEY, CDR2 SMNVEV (reference sequence). The V gene lost 6 bases and the J gene lost 10 bases, with 10 bases spanning the gap. CDR3: CASRRGPEQFF. CDR3 sequence (DNA): TGTGCCAGCAGGAGGGGACCAGAGCAGTTCTTC.

The chain links TRBV2 to TRBJ2-6; D may correspond to TRBD1 or TRBD2 (6 bases each). There are 16 residues in the CDR3. CDR1 and CDR2 from the germline V gene are SNHLY and FYNNEI. For the CDR3, the DNA is TGTGCGGCCTTAGGAGGGGGGAGCTCTGGGGCCAACGTCCTGACTTTC. It is translated as CAALGGGSSGANVLTF. Using reference TRBV2 and TRBJ2-6 for the parts outside the CDR3, the full variable domain is EPEVTQTPSHQVTQMGQEVILRCVPISNHLYFYWYRQILGQKVEFLVSFYNNEISEKSEIFDDQFSVERPDGSNFTLKIRSTKLEDSAMYFCAALGGGSSGANVLTFGAGSRLTVL.

This clonotype was observed many times. Compared with germline, one end of the junction differs, possibly owing to a read error. The rearrangement joins TRBV12-3 or TRBV12-4 to TRBJ2-3, with D unresolved. The CDR3 sequence is 11 residues long. CDR3 in amino acids: CASSLADTQYF. The CDR3 DNA reads TGTGCCAGCAGCTTAGCAGATACGCAGTATTTT.

The gene calls are TRBV7-4 and TRBJ2-1; 8 nucleotides agree with TRBD2. The CDR3 runs to 19 residues. The ends lost 4 bases at V and 6 bases at J; junction bases unmatched: 20. Germline V CDR1 and CDR2: SGHVT, SQSDAQ. CDR3 residues: CASSSTPGYREGRGNEQFF. Here the CDR3 DNA reads TGTGCCAGCAGCTCCACCCCAGGGTACCGGGAGGGCCGCGGCAATGAGCAGTTCTTC.

This clonotype showed up just once. This chain uses TRBV12-3 or TRBV12-4 with TRBJ2-4; the D call may be TRBD1 or TRBD2 (7 bases each). The CDR3 has 14 amino acids. The germline V and J ends were trimmed by 6 bases and 7 bases, with 16 bases remaining between them. CDR3 in DNA: TGTGCCAGCAGCCGTAGGCAGGGGGGGAACATTCAGTACTTC. Protein: CASSRRQGGNIQYF.

The sample holds many counts of this clonotype. CDR3 in DNA: TGTGCCAGCACTCCCCGGGCTTATAGGGGTTCACCCCTCCACTTT. Its translation is CASTPRAYRGSPLHF. This rearrangement joins TRBV7-2 to TRBJ1-6; D is perhaps TRBD1 (5 bases). This CDR3 is built from 15 residues. Germline CDR1 SGHTA, CDR2 FQGNSA. Trimming pared 7 bases from V and 9 bases from J, leaving 19 bases between.

The chain has TRBV12-3 or TRBV12-4 and TRBJ1-2; a possible D gene is TRBD1 (6 bases). V dropped 6 bases and J dropped 0 bases, with 17 bases sitting between them. CDR3 length equals 16 residues. The CDR3 bases are TGTGCCAGCAGCCATTCACAGGGATCAGCTAACTATGGCTACACCTTC. It yields the protein CASSHSQGSANYGYTF.

This clonotype was seen more than once but under ten times. The rearrangement links TRBV30 to TRBJ1-5; a weak D match, TRBD1 (5 bases). This CDR3 spans 15 amino acids. The V end was cut by 2 bases, the J end by 4 bases, with 15 bases between. Germline values: CDR1 GTSNPN, CDR2 SVGIG (reference sequence). For the CDR3, the DNA is TGTGCCTGGAGTCTCGGACACTTTAAGAATCAGCCCCAGCATTTT. It specifies CAWSLGHFKNQPQHF.

The chain has TRBV28 and TRBJ1-3; no firm D call. This CDR3 is 11 amino acids long. With 7 bases removed from V and 3 bases from J, the gap between germline ends came to 4 bases. Germline V CDR1 and CDR2: MDHEN, SYDVKM. The CDR3 reads CASIGGNTIYF. The CDR3, as DNA: TGTGCCAGCATCGGTGGAAACACCATATATTTT. Supplemented by reference TRBV28 and TRBJ1-3, the full variable domain reads DVKVTQSSRYLVKRTGEKVFLECVQDMDHENMFWYRQDPGLGLRLIYFSYDVKMKEKGDIPEGYSVSREKKERFSLILESASTNQTSMYLCASIGGNTIYFGEGSWLTVV.

This clonotype turned up a few times. This rearrangement joins TRBV7-2 to TRBJ2-3, with D possibly being TRBD1 (6 bases). Between the trimmed V and J ends, which lost 5 bases and 0 bases, there was a span of 24 bases. Germline CDR1 reads SGHTA; CDR2 reads FQGNSA. CDR3 length: 19 residues. The CDR3 region is CASSLRTGSSYSSTDTQYF. CDR3 bases: TGTGCCAGCAGCCTTCGTACAGGGAGCAGTTATTCTAGCACAGATACGCAGTATTTT.

The J gene is TRBJ1-5, the V gene TRBV20-1; D perhaps matches TRBD1 (6 bases). The CDR3 has 14 amino acids. Between the trimmed V and J ends, which lost 1 base and 4 bases, there was a span of 11 bases. Germline V gene lookup returns CDR1 DFQATT and CDR2 SNEGSKA (reference sequence). As DNA, the CDR3 is TGCAGTGCTAGAGGGCAGGGGTGGAATCAGCCCCAGCATTTT. Its protein is CSARGQGWNQPQHF.

This clonotype was seen a handful of times. The rearrangement joins TRBV27 to TRBJ2-6, with D hard to call. Trimming took off 2 bases at V and 0 bases at J, with 14 bases between the two ends. This CDR3 contains 18 residues. Germline assignment: CDR1 MNHEY and CDR2 SMNVEV (reference sequence). In nucleotides, the CDR3 is TGTGCCAGCAGTTTAAGGGTGGGCTGGCACTCTGGGGCCAACGTCCTGACTTTC. Its translation is CASSLRVGWHSGANVLTF.

The CDR3, as DNA: TGTGCCAGCAGCCGCTACCCCGGGGAGCTGTTTTTT. As protein: CASSRYPGELFF. The chain is built from TRBV5-4 and TRBJ2-2; unclear D gene. The V gene's germline CDR1 is SGHNT and CDR2 YYREEE (reference sequence). The CDR3 is 12 amino acids. V was trimmed by 4 bases and J by 6 bases, leaving 7 bases between them. The complete variable domain, with remaining parts taken from reference TRBV5-4 and TRBJ2-2, reads ETGVTQSPTHLIKTRGQQVTLRCSSQSGHNTVSWYQQALGQGPQFIFQYYREEENGRGNFPPRFSGLQFPNYSSELNVNALELDDSALYLCASSRYPGELFFGEGSRLTVL.

This clonotype appeared a few times. The genes are TRBV7-2 and TRBJ2-7; D may be TRBD2 (5 bases). V was pared by 2 bases and J by 4 bases, with 9 bases between. CDR1 SGHTA and CDR2 FQGNSA come from the germline V gene. This CDR3 is 13 amino acids long. The CDR3 DNA is TGTGCCAGCAGCTTATATCGGGGTTACGAGCAGTACTTC. Its translation: CASSLYRGYEQYF.

The table lists this clonotype with a few counts. The chain employs TRBV19 and TRBJ2-1; D remains unclear. Trimming took 2 bases from V and 0 from J, leaving 11 bases between them. CDR3 length: 16 residues. Per the germline V gene, CDR1 is LNHDA and CDR2 is SQIVND (reference sequence). The CDR3 region is CASSIIEINSYNEQFF. CDR3 DNA: TGTGCCAGTAGTATAATCGAGATAAACTCCTACAATGAGCAGTTCTTC.

This chain connects TRBV7-6 to TRBJ1-2; D is perhaps TRBD1 (5 bases). V lost 5 bases and J lost 4, with 11 bases in between. CDR1 SGHVS and CDR2 FNYEAQ come from the germline V gene. The CDR3 totals 13 residues. Here the CDR3 reads CASSRDRRYGYTF. CDR3 nucleotides: TGTGCCAGCAGCCGAGACAGACGCTATGGCTACACCTTC.

This chain uses TRBV5-6 with TRBJ2-5; 8 nucleotides agree with TRBD2. Germline CDR1 and CDR2: SGHDT and YYEEEE. V was clipped by 3 bases and J by 4 bases; unmatched bases: 8. CDR3 length: 15 residues. The CDR3 DNA is TGTGCCAGCAGCTCGGCCCGGGGGGGCTCAGAGACCCAGTACTTC. Translating it yields CASSSARGGSETQYF.

The chain employs TRBV20-1 and TRBJ2-5; no clear D gene. V was shortened by 1 base and J by 4 bases, with 16 bases between the two germline ends. Germline CDR1 and CDR2: DFQATT and SNEGSKA (reference sequence). CDR3 length: 15 residues. The CDR3 reads CSARGLGRESETQYF. Here the CDR3 DNA reads TGCAGTGCTAGAGGCCTAGGACGTGAGTCAGAGACCCAGTACTTC.

In this sample, this clonotype turned up a few times. This chain joins TRBV6-1 and TRBJ1-5; TRBD1 agrees at 7 bases. The CDR3 runs to 16 residues. With V trimmed by 6 bases and J by 2 bases, 10 bases remained unmatched. The germline gives CDR1 MNHNS, CDR2 SASEGT. The CDR3 DNA is TGTGCCAGCAGCTCACCCCCCGGACAGGGCAATCAGCCCCAGCATTTT. Translating gives CASSSPPGQGNQPQHF.

The chain couples TRBV7-9 to TRBJ1-2, with TRBD1 matching over 12 bases. CDR1 is SEHNR, CDR2 FQNEAQ, per germline (reference sequence). This CDR3 contains 20 residues. V gave up 3 bases and J gave up 0 bases; unmatched junction bases: 14. CDR3: CASSFYPGTGGEKTNYGYTF. In nucleotides, the CDR3 is TGTGCCAGCAGCTTCTACCCCGGGACAGGGGGCGAAAAGACTAACTATGGCTACACCTTC.

This clonotype was found a few times. The chain combines TRBV6-1 with TRBJ1-5; D is undetermined. CDR3 size: 12 residues. Germline V gives CDR1 MNHNS, CDR2 SASEGT. Trimming cost V 4 bases and J 6 bases, with 7 bases left between them. The CDR3 spells CASSVDGQPQHF. The DNA for the CDR3 is TGTGCCAGCAGTGTGGATGGTCAGCCCCAGCATTTT.

This clonotype was observed a handful of times. The rearrangement joins TRBV5-4 to TRBJ1-2; the match to TRBD1 covers 9 bases. CDR3 length: 14 amino acids. Losses at the gene ends were 2 bases for V and 7 bases for J; bases not matched to a gene: 6. Germline V gene sequence: CDR1 SGHNT, CDR2 YYREEE (reference sequence). CDR3 protein: CASSFSGTGLGYTF. The CDR3 DNA reads TGTGCCAGCAGCTTTTCCGGGACAGGGCTTGGCTACACCTTC.

In its sample, this clonotype was seen a few times. The V and J genes are TRBV7-2 and TRBJ2-7, with TRBD2 as a possible D gene (5 bases). This CDR3 region has 14 residues. Deletions cut 1 base from V and 7 bases from J, with 14 bases between. Germline lookup yields CDR1 SGHTA and CDR2 FQGNSA. CDR3 nucleotide sequence: TGTGCCAGCAGCTTAGTTAGATCGACGGGGGAGCAGTACTTC. Its protein product is CASSLVRSTGEQYF.